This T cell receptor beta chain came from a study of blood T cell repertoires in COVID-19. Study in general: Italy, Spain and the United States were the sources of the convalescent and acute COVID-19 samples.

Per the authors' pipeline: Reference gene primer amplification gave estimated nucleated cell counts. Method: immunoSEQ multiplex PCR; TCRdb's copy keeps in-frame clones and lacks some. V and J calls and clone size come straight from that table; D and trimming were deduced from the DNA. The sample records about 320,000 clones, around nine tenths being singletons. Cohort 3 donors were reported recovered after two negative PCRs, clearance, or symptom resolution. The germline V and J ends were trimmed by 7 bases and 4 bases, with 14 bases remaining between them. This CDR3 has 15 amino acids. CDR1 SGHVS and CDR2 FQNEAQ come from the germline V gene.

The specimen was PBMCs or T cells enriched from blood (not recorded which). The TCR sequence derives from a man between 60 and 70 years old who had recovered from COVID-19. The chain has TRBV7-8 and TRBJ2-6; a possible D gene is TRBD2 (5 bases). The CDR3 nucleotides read TGTGCCAGCAACCAATGGACGGGGGGGGCCAACGTCCTGACTTTC. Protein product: CASNQWTGGANVLTF.